These 13 T cell receptor beta chains originate from one sample sequenced in a study of CD8 T cells in Susac syndrome. RNA amounts of roughly 0.45 to 1 ug underwent reverse transcription with random hexamers. TCRdb re-called the immunoSEQ multiplex PCR reads with MiXCR, one entry per CDR3 protein. The repertoire holds some 130,000 distinct CDR3 sequences, with around 94% as singletons. The sample comprised CD4+ T cells from PBMCs. These receptors were obtained from a human donor with multiple sclerosis.

The genes are TRBV19 and TRBJ2-5; TRBD2 matches at 8 bases. The CDR3 has 13 amino acids. With 9 bases clipped from V and 4 bases from J, the junction kept 7 bases outside the gene matches. CDR1 and CDR2 (germline): LNHDA, SQIVND (reference sequence). CDR3: CASTGTRRETQYF. The CDR3 region has the DNA TGTGCCAGCACCGGGACTAGAAGAGAGACCCAGTACTTC. Combining the CDR3 with reference TRBV19 and TRBJ2-5 gives the whole variable domain DGGITQSPKYLFRKEGQNVTLSCEQNLNHDAMYWYRQDPGQGLRLIYYSQIVNDFQKGDIAEGYSVSREKKESFPLTVTSAQKNPTAFYLCASTGTRRETQYFGPGTRLLVL.

This chain links TRBV5-1 with TRBJ2-1; maybe TRBD2 (6 bases). The germline V gene encodes CDR1 SGHRS and CDR2 YFSETQ. V was shortened by 5 bases and J by 12 bases, with 21 bases between the two germline ends. This CDR3 has 14 amino acids. The CDR3 bases are TGCGCCAGCAGAGTCGGGAGTTCCGGCCAGGGGCAGTTCTTC. It specifies CASRVGSSGQGQFF.

The rearrangement joins TRBV4-3 to TRBJ1-1; 9 nucleotides match TRBD1. Germline V gene sequence: CDR1 LGHNA, CDR2 YSLEER. Unmatched junction bases numbered 6, after V lost 1 base and J lost 6 bases. This CDR3 comprises 15 residues. CDR3 bases: TGCGCCAGCAGCCAAGCCGACCGACAGGGGGCTGAAGCTTTCTTT. It encodes CASSQADRQGAEAFF.

CDR3 loop: CASSLGGVKNIQYF. The DNA for the CDR3 is TGTGCCAGCAGCTTGGGGGGGGTCAAAAACATTCAGTACTTC. V usage is TRBV5-4 and J usage is TRBJ2-4; possible D gene TRBD2, 6 bases. This CDR3 is built from 14 residues. Germline assignment: CDR1 SGHNT and CDR2 YYREEE (reference sequence). Trimming took 0 bases from V and 3 from J, leaving 7 bases between them.

This chain uses TRBV9 with TRBJ2-5; 7 nucleotides align to TRBD2. This CDR3 comprises 16 residues. The V gene's germline CDR1 is SGDLS and CDR2 YYNGEE. V dropped 0 bases and J dropped 1; count of bases not matched to a gene: 6. CDR3 in DNA: TGTGCCAGCAGCGTAGGCGCTAGCGGAAGCCAAGAGACCCAGTACTTC. Protein product: CASSVGASGSQETQYF.

V gene TRBV5-1 combines with J gene TRBJ2-1; TRBD1 aligns across 7 bases. The CDR3 extends over 14 amino acids. The junction had 8 bases not matched to a gene; V was cut back by 6 bases and J by 5 bases. Germline-derived CDR1 and CDR2 are SGHRS and YFSETQ. The CDR3 DNA sequence: TGCGCCAGCATCTCGGGACAGCCTAACAATGAGCAGTTCTTC. It encodes CASISGQPNNEQFF.

The chain recombines TRBV6-1 with TRBJ2-2; TRBD1 matches 8 bases. The germline V gene has CDR1 MNHNS and CDR2 SASEGT. This CDR3 contains 14 residues. The ends lost 4 bases at V and 4 bases at J; junction bases unmatched: 2. Written as DNA, the CDR3 is TGTGCCAGCAGTGTGGACAGGGCCACCGGGGAGCTGTTTTTT. Its translation is CASSVDRATGELFF.

The chain recombines TRBV25-1 with TRBJ1-6, with D uncertain. V lost 6 bases and J lost 9, with 9 bases in between. Looked up from germline, CDR1 is MGHDK and CDR2 is SYGVNS. There are 12 residues in the CDR3. For the CDR3, the DNA is TGTGCCAGCAGCGCACAGTTTTCACCCCTCCACTTT. Translating it yields CASSAQFSPLHF.

This clonotype was seen a single time. This chain joins TRBV6-6 and TRBJ2-5; 14 bases are a match to TRBD2. Germline CDR1 and CDR2: MNHNY and SVGAGI (reference sequence). This CDR3 is built from 15 residues. The V gene end was trimmed by 6 bases and the J gene end by 2 bases; junction bases not matched to a gene: 2. CDR3 region: CASSGTSGGQETQYF. The CDR3 bases are TGTGCCAGCAGCGGGACTAGCGGGGGACAAGAGACCCAGTACTTC.

The V gene is TRBV27, the J gene TRBJ1-4; D not resolved. The CDR3 contains 13 residues. Germline CDR1 reads MNHEY; CDR2 reads SMNVEV (reference sequence). V gave up 4 bases and J gave up 3 bases, with 6 bases separating them. CDR3 sequence (DNA): TGTGCCAGCAGTTCCCAGGCTAATGAAAAACTGTTTTTT. Residues: CASSSQANEKLFF.

This chain joins TRBV7-9 and TRBJ1-6; TRBD1 aligns across 11 bases. The length of the CDR3 is 13 residues. The V gene end was trimmed by 6 bases and the J gene end by 10 bases; junction bases not matched to a gene: 2. Germline V CDR1 and CDR2: SEHNR, FQNEAQ (reference sequence). The CDR3 DNA is TGTGCCAGCAGACGGACAGGGGGCTCACCCCTCCACTTT. The encoded protein is CASRRTGGSPLHF.

A single count supports this clonotype. Germline is not matched at one junction end, which may reflect a read error. The rearrangement links TRBV7-9 to TRBJ1-1, with D unclear. The CDR3 contains 14 residues. Germline values: CDR1 SEHNR, CDR2 FQNEAQ (reference sequence). The CDR3 region is CASNLGIMNTEAFF. The CDR3 coding sequence is TGTGCCAGCAACTTAGGGATCATGAACACTGAAGCTTTCTTT.

The chain has TRBV7-2 and TRBJ2-4, with 9 bases matching TRBD2. V shed 5 bases, J shed 5 bases, and the junction held 7 bases outside the gene matches. This CDR3 comprises 15 residues. Looked up from germline, CDR1 is SGHTA and CDR2 is FQGNSA. The CDR3 nucleotides are TGTGCCAGCAGCAGGATAGCGGGGGCCGAAAACATTCAGTACTTC. Translated, it gives CASSRIAGAENIQYF. Full variable domain (outside the CDR3, taken from reference TRBV7-2 and TRBJ2-4): GAGVSQSPSNKVTEKGKDVELRCDPISGHTALYWYRQSLGQGLEFLIYFQGNSAPDKSGLPSDRFSAERTGGSVSTLTIQRTQQEDSAVYLCASSRIAGAENIQYFGAGTRLSVL.